The source of this T cell receptor (beta chain) is a study of type 1 regulatory T cells. Background on the study: T-allo10 is an in vitro-generated, Tr1-enriched CD4 T cell product specific for alloantigen.

MiXCR was run by TCRdb on the reads, yielding one entry per CDR3 protein. There are about 15,000 distinct CDR3 sequences in the sample; 12% to 15% occur only once, and 15% lies in the top ten. Remarks on this clonotype: Its target is unknown. This may stem from a read error, because a much larger clone lies one nucleotide away.

This CDR3 comprises 17 residues. Per the germline V gene, CDR1 is KGHSH and CDR2 is LQKENI. The sequencing input was cultured T cells, either the whole culture or a sorted T cell fraction (not recorded which). The receptor was isolated from a human donor in good health. This chain links TRBV18 with TRBJ2-6; 7 bases map to TRBD1. The CDR3 is CASSPQGAFSGANALTF. The CDR3 bases are TGTGCCAGCTCACCACAGGGGGCGTTCTCTGGGGCCAACGCCCTGACTTTC.